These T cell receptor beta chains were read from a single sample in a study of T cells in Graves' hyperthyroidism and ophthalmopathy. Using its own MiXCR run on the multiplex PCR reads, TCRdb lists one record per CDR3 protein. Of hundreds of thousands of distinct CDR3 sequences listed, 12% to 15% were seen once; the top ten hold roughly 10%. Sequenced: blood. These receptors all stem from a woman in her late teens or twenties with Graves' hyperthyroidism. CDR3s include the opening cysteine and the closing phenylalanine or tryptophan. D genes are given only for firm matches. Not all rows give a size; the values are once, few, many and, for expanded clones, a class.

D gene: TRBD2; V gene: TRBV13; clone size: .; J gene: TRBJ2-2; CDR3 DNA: TGTGCCAGCAGCTTTGGACTAGCGGGAGAAGTTTTTAGTGCCGGGGAGCTGTTTTTT; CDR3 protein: CASSFGLAGEVFSAGELFF
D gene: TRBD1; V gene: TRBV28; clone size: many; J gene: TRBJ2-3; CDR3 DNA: TGTGCCAGCAGTTTCCGTCTCTTTTGGACAGGGACCAGCACAGATACGCAGTATTTT; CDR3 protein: CASSFRLFWTGTSTDTQYF
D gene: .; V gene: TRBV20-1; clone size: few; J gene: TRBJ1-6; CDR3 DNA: TGCAGTGCCCCGCGGGGCAGGGATAATTCACCCCTCCACTTT; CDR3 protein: CSAPRGRDNSPLHF
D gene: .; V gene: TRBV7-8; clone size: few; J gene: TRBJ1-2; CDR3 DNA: TGTGCCAGCAGCTTTTTAACCGTCCAGGGAACCGCGAGCTATGGCTACACCTTC; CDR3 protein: CASSFLTVQGTASYGYTF
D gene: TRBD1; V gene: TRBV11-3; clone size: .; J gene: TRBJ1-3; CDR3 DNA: TGTGCCAGCAGCCGCCGGGACAGCGGGGACTCTGGAAACACCATATATTTT; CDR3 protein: CASSRRDSGDSGNTIYF
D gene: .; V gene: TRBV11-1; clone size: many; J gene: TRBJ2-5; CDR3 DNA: TGTGCCAGCAGCGTAACAACAGGGCCCCAGGGGACCCAGTACTTC; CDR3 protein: CASSVTTGPQGTQYF
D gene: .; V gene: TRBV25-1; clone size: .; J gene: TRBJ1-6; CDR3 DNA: TGTGCCAGCAGTGAATTTGAGTGGGTGGAGTCACCCCTCCACTTT; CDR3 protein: CASSEFEWVESPLHF
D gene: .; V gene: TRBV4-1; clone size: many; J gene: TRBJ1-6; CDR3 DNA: TGCGCCAGCAGCCAACAGGGTACCAATTCACCCCTCCACTTT; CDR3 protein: CASSQQGTNSPLHF
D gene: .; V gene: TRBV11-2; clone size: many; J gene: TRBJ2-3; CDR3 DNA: TGTGCCAGCAAAAGACAGGGCACAGATACGCAGTATTTT; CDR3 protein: CASKRQGTDTQYF
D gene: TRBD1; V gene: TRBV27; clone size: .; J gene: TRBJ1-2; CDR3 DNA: TGTGCCAGCAGTATCCTCCCGGGACAGGGTAACTATGGCTACACCTTC; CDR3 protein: CASSILPGQGNYGYTF